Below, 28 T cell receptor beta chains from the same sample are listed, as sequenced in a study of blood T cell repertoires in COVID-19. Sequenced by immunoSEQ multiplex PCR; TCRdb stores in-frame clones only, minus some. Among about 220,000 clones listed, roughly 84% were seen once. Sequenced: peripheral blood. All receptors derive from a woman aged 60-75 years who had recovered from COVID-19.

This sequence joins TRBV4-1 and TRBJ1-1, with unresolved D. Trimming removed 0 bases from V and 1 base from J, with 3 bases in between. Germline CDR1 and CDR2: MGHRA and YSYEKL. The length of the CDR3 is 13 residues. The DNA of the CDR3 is TGCGCCAGCAGCCAAGACAGGAACACTGAAGCTTTCTTT. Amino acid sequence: CASSQDRNTEAFF.

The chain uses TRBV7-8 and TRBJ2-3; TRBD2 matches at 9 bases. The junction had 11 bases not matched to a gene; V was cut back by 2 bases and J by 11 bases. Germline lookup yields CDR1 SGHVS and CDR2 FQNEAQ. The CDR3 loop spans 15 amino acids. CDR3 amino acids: CASSLRSGGHLRQYF. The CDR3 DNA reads TGTGCCAGCAGCTTACGGAGCGGGGGGCACTTGAGGCAGTATTTT.

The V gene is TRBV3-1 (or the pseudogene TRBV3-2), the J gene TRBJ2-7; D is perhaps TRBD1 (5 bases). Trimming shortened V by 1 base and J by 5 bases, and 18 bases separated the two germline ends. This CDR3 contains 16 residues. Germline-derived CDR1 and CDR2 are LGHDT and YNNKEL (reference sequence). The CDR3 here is CASSQGAGAAEDEQYF. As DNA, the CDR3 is TGTGCCAGCAGCCAAGGGGCTGGGGCCGCCGAGGACGAGCAGTACTTC.

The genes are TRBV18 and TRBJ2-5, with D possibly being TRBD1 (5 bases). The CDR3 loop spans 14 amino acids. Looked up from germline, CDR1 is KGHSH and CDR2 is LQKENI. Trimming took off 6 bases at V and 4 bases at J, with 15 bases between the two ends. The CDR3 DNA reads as TGTGCCAGCTCGGGTCAGGGTAGGCCAGAGACCCAGTACTTC. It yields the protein CASSGQGRPETQYF.

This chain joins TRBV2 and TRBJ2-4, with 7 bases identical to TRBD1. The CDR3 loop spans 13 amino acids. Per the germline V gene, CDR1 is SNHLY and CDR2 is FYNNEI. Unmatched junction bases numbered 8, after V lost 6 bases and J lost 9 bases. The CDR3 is CASRTDRFGIQYF. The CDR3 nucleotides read TGTGCCAGCAGAACGGACAGGTTCGGCATTCAGTACTTC.

The DNA of the CDR3 is TGTGCCAGCAGGACTAGCGGGGAGACCCAGTACTTC. The encoded protein is CASRTSGETQYF. J is TRBJ2-5 and V is TRBV12-3 or TRBV12-4; 10 nucleotides match TRBD2. The CDR3 is 12 amino acids. Trimming at V came to 6 bases and at J to 5 bases, leaving 0 bases not matched to a gene.

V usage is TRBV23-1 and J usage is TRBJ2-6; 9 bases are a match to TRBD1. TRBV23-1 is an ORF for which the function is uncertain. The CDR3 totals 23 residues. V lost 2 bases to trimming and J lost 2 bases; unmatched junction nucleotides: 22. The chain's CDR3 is CASSQMVTGTGFFVIPGANVLTF. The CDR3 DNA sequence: TGCGCCAGCAGTCAAATGGTCACCGGGACAGGGTTTTTTGTTATTCCTGGGGCCAACGTCCTGACTTTC.

CDR3 sequence: CASSYSGQGRNQPQHF. The CDR3 DNA reads TGTGCCAGCAGTTACTCGGGACAGGGTCGCAATCAGCCCCAGCATTTT. V is TRBV6-2 or TRBV6-3 and J is TRBJ1-5; 9 bases match TRBD1. CDR3 size: 16 residues. CDR1 is MNHEY, CDR2 SVGEGT, per germline. V gave up 0 bases and J gave up 2 bases; unmatched junction bases: 2.

CDR3: CSVAGTPQETQYF. CDR3 DNA: TGCAGCGTTGCCGGGACACCCCAAGAGACCCAGTACTTC. The chain uses TRBV29-1 and TRBJ2-5; the D gene is possibly TRBD1 (6 bases). V was pared by 4 bases and J by 1 base, with 10 bases between. The length of the CDR3 is 13 residues. Germline V gene lookup returns CDR1 SQVTM and CDR2 ANQGSEA.

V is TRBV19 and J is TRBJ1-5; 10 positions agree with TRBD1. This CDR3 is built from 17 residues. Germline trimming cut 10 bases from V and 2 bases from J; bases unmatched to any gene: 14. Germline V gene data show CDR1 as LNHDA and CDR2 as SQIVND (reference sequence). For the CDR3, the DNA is TGTGCCATATCCGGGACAGGGGACGCGGGGGGCAATCAGCCCCAGCATTTT. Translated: CAISGTGDAGGNQPQHF.

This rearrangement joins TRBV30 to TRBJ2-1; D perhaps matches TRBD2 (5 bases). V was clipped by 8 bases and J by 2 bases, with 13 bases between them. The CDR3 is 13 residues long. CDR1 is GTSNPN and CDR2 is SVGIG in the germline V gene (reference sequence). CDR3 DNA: TGTGCCCTGCTAGGGAGCCCCTACAATGAGCAGTTCTTC. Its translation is CALLGSPYNEQFF.

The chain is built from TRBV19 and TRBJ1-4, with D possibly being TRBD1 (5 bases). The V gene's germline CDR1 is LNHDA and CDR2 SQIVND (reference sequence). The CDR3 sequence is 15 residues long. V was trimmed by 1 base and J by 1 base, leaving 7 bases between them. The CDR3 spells CASSIAGGTNEKLFF. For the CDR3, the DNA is TGTGCCAGTAGTATAGCCGGGGGAACTAATGAAAAACTGTTTTTT.

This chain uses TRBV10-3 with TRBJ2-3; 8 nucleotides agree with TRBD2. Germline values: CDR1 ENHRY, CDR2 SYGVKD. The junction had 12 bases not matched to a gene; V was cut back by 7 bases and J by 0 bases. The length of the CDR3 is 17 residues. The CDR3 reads CAIKLNSGEPSTDTQYF. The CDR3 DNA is TGTGCCATCAAGCTTAATAGCGGGGAGCCTAGCACAGATACGCAGTATTTT.

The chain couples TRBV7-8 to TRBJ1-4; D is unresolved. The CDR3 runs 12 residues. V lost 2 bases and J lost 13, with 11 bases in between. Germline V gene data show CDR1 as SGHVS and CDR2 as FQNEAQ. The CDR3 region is CASSLSGGGLFF. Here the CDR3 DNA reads TGTGCCAGCAGCTTAAGCGGCGGAGGACTGTTTTTT.

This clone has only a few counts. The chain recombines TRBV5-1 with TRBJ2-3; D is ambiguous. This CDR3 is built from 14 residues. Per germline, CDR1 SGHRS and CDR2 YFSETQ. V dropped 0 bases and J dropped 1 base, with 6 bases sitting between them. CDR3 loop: CASSLAQGTDTQYF. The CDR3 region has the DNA TGCGCCAGCAGCTTGGCCCAGGGCACAGATACGCAGTATTTT.

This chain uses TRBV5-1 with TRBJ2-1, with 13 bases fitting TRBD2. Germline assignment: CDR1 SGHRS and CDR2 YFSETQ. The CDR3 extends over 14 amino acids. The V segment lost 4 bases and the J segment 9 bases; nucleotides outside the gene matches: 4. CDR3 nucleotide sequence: TGCGCCAGCAGCACTAGCGGGGGGGCCGGTGAGCAGTTCTTC. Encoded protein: CASSTSGGAGEQFF.

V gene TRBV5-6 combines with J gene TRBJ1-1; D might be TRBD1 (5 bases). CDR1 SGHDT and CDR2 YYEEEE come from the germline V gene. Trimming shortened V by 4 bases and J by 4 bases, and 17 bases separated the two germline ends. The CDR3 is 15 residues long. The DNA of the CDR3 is TGTGCCAGCAGCCTCTATCGACGGGGGTCCACTGAAGCTTTCTTT. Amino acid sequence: CASSLYRRGSTEAFF.

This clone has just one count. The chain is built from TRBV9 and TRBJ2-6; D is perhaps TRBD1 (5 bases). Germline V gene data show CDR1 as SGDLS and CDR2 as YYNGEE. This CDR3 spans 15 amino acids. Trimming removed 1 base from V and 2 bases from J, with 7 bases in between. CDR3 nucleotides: TGTGCCAGCAGCGTACAGACAGCTGGGGCCAACGTCCTGACTTTC. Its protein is CASSVQTAGANVLTF.

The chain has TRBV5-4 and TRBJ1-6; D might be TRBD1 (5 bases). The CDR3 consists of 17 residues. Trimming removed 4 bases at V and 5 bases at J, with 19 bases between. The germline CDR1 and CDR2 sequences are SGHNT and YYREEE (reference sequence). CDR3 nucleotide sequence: TGTGCCAGCAGCGGCGCGGGGCGGGGGAACAATAATTCACCCCTCCACTTT. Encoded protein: CASSGAGRGNNNSPLHF.

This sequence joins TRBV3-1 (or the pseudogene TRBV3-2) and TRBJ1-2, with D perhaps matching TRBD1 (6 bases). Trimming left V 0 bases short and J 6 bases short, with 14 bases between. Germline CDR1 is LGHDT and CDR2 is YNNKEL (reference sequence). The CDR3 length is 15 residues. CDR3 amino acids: CASSQDVGGTHGYTF. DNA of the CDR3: TGTGCCAGCAGCCAAGACGTCGGGGGGACACATGGCTACACCTTC.

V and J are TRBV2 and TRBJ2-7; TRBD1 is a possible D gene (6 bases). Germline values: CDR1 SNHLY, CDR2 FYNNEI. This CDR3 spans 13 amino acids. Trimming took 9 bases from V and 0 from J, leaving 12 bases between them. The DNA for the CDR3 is TGTGCCAGAAGACAGGTAGACTCCTACGAGCAGTACTTC. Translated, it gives CARRQVDSYEQYF.

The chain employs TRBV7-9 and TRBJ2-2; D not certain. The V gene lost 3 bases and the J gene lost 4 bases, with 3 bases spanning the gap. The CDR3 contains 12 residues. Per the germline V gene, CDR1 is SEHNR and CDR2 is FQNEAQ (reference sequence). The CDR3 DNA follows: TGTGCCAGCAGCTTCAGCACCGGGGAGCTGTTTTTT. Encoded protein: CASSFSTGELFF.

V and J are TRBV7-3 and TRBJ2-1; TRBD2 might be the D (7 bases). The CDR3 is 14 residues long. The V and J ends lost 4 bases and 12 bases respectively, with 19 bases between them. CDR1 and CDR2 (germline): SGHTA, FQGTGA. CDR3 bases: TGTGCCAGCAGCTCAGGACTAGAGGGGACACGGCAGTTCTTC. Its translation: CASSSGLEGTRQFF.

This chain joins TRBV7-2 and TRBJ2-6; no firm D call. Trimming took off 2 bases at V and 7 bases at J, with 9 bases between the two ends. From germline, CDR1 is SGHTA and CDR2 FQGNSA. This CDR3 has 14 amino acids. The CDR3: CASSLSGGANVLTF. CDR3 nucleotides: TGTGCCAGCAGCTTATCTGGCGGAGCCAACGTCCTGACTTTC.

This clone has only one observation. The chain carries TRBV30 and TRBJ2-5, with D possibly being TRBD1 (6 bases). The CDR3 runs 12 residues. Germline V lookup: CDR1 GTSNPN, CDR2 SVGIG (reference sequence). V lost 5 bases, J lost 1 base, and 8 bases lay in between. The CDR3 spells CAWSRGQETQYF. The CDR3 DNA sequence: TGTGCCTGGTCCAGGGGCCAAGAGACCCAGTACTTC.

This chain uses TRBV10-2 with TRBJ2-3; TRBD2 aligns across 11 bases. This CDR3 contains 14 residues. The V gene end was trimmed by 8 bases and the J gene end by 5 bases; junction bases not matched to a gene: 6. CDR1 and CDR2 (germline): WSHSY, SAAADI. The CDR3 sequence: CASGLAGGGDTQYF. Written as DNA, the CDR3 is TGCGCCAGCGGCTTAGCGGGGGGGGGAGATACGCAGTATTTT.

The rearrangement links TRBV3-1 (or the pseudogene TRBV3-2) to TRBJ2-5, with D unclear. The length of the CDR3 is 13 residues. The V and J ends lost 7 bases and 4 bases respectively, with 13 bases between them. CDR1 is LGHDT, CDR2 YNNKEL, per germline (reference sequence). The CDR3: CASTGWVGETQYF. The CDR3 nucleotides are TGTGCCAGCACCGGGTGGGTGGGAGAGACCCAGTACTTC.

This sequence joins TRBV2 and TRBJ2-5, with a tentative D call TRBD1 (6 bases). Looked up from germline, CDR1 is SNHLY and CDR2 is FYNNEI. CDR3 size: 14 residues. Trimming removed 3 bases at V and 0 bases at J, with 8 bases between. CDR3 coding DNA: TGTGCCAGCAGTGACAGGGGAAACCAAGAGACCCAGTACTTC. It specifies CASSDRGNQETQYF.